Following are 6 T cell receptor beta chains from one sample sequenced in a study of OX40 agonist ivuxolimab in advanced cancers. The protocol was immunoSEQ multiplex PCR, while the TCRdb copy is restricted to in-frame clones and leaves out a portion. The sample has around 63,000 clones, about 92% seen once. The sequencing here drew on CD4+ or CD8+ T cells sorted from blood, taken in a trial of the OX40 agonist ivuxolimab. Receptors originate from an adult with an advanced solid tumor such as melanoma, head and neck, liver or kidney cancer.

The rearrangement links TRBV2 to TRBJ1-3; D is unresolved. The CDR3 loop spans 13 amino acids. Trimming removed 1 base from V and 7 bases from J, with 8 bases in between. In germline, CDR1 is SNHLY, CDR2 FYNNEI. CDR3 DNA: TGTGCCAGCAGTGAAGTTCCCCAGAACACCATATATTTT. This sequence encodes CASSEVPQNTIYF.

V usage is TRBV15 and J usage is TRBJ2-3; the D gene is possibly TRBD2 (5 bases). The CDR3 is 15 residues long. Between the trimmed V and J ends, which lost 3 bases and 0 bases, there was a span of 10 bases. In germline, CDR1 is LNHNV, CDR2 YYDKDF (reference sequence). CDR3 protein: CATSRRTYSTDTQYF. CDR3 DNA sequence: TGTGCCACCAGCAGGAGGACTTATAGCACAGATACGCAGTATTTT.

This chain links TRBV5-1 with TRBJ1-1; 7 bases align to TRBD1. In germline, CDR1 is SGHRS, CDR2 YFSETQ. The CDR3 runs to 17 residues. The V segment lost 4 bases and the J segment 0 bases; nucleotides outside the gene matches: 12. The CDR3 loop is CASSPFPTGVMNTEAFF. In nucleotides, the CDR3 is TGCGCCAGCAGCCCATTTCCAACAGGGGTGATGAACACTGAAGCTTTCTTT.

V gene TRBV6-5 combines with J gene TRBJ1-6; D not certain. The CDR3 contains 13 residues. V lost 6 bases to trimming and J lost 0 bases, with 3 bases between them. Germline-derived CDR1 and CDR2 are MNHEY and SVGAGI. The CDR3 protein is CASRGSYNSPLHF. The CDR3 coding sequence is TGTGCCAGCAGGGGCTCCTATAATTCACCCCTCCACTTT.

The gene calls are TRBV18 and TRBJ2-1; 8 bases are shared with TRBD2. The germline CDR1 and CDR2 sequences are KGHSH and LQKENI. The CDR3 totals 13 residues. The V and J ends lost 5 bases and 7 bases, in that order; junction bases with no gene match: 4. The DNA of the CDR3 is TGTGCCAGCTCAGGACGGGGGGGAAATGAGCAGTTCTTC. Protein sequence: CASSGRGGNEQFF.

V usage is TRBV27 and J usage is TRBJ2-3; D gene unclear. Germline V gene data show CDR1 as MNHEY and CDR2 as SMNVEV (reference sequence). Trimming removed 4 bases from V and 0 bases from J, with 5 bases in between. The CDR3 covers 13 residues. DNA for the CDR3: TGTGCCAGCAGTTCCCCTAGCACAGATACGCAGTATTTT. It specifies CASSSPSTDTQYF.